Listed here are 14 T cell receptor beta chains from one sample, sequenced in a study of blood T cell repertoires in COVID-19. Clones were read by immunoSEQ multiplex PCR, and TCRdb kept only the in-frame ones, dropping some. The table records some 200,000 clones, approximately 79% of them present only once. The sequenced material came from peripheral blood. The receptors originated from a woman between 65 and 79 years old with acute or convalescent COVID-19.

The chain has TRBV6-6 and TRBJ2-7, with D maybe TRBD1 (5 bases). This CDR3 is built from 13 residues. V lost 2 bases and J lost 7, with 12 bases in between. Germline V gives CDR1 MNHNY, CDR2 SVGAGI (reference sequence). The CDR3 reads CASSYGQGWEQYF. The CDR3 nucleotides are TGTGCCAGCAGTTACGGGCAGGGCTGGGAGCAGTACTTC.

This chain links TRBV7-9 with TRBJ2-4; the D is unclear. The CDR3 is made up of 15 amino acids. Deletions cut 8 bases from V and 0 bases from J, with 14 bases between. Germline lookup yields CDR1 SEHNR and CDR2 FQNEAQ (reference sequence). The chain's CDR3 is CASGSPLRAKNIQYF. DNA of the CDR3: TGTGCCAGCGGTTCCCCCCTGAGAGCCAAAAACATTCAGTACTTC.

The V and J genes are TRBV30 and TRBJ1-6, with D unclear. This CDR3 spans 17 amino acids. Germline CDR1 and CDR2: GTSNPN and SVGIG (reference sequence). V shed 8 bases and J shed 6 bases, with 26 bases lying between them. CDR3 nucleotide sequence: TGTGCCGTCGCACACAGCCGATTCCTCACCTCTAATTCACCCCTCCACTTT. This gives the protein CAVAHSRFLTSNSPLHF. The full variable domain, completed using reference TRBV30 and TRBJ1-6, is SQTIHQWPATLVQPVGSPLSLECTVEGTSNPNLYWYRQAAGRGLQLLFYSVGIGQISSEVPQNLSASRPQDRQFILSSKKLLLSDSGFYLCAVAHSRFLTSNSPLHFGNGTRLTVT.

As DNA, the CDR3 is TGTGCCAGCAGTTCCGGGACAATCCCCTACGAGCAGTACTTC. Translation gives CASSSGTIPYEQYF. J is TRBJ2-7 and V is TRBV6-6; D possibly corresponds to TRBD1 (6 bases). The CDR3 consists of 14 residues. The V gene's germline CDR1 is MNHNY and CDR2 SVGAGI (reference sequence). V lost 4 bases and J lost 2, with 12 bases in between.

The chain links TRBV7-3 to TRBJ2-1; 13 nucleotides match TRBD2. The germline V gene encodes CDR1 SGHTA and CDR2 FQGTGA. With V trimmed by 3 bases and J by 7 bases, 3 bases remained unmatched. This CDR3 region has 15 residues. The chain's CDR3 is CASSFGLAGENEQFF. CDR3 coding DNA: TGTGCCAGCAGCTTCGGACTAGCGGGAGAAAATGAGCAGTTCTTC.

This sequence joins TRBV11-2 and TRBJ2-2, with 11 positions matching TRBD2. From germline, CDR1 is SGHAT and CDR2 FQNNGV. J was trimmed by 5 bases and V by 5 bases; bases with no gene match: 13. The CDR3 has 18 amino acids. This CDR3 is CASSPTPFSGRETGELFF. The CDR3, as DNA: TGTGCCAGCAGCCCCACCCCATTTAGCGGGAGGGAAACCGGGGAGCTGTTTTTT.

The chain joins TRBV9 to TRBJ2-7; the D gene is possibly TRBD2 (6 bases). This CDR3 region has 14 residues. The germline CDR1 and CDR2 sequences are SGDLS and YYNGEE. V dropped 4 bases and J dropped 0 bases, with 11 bases sitting between them. CDR3 sequence: CASSMTSYSYEQYF. In DNA form, the CDR3 reads TGTGCCAGCAGCATGACTAGTTACTCCTACGAGCAGTACTTC.

The chain joins TRBV12-5 to TRBJ2-1; D possibly corresponds to TRBD1 (5 bases). The CDR3 spans 14 residues. Trimming left V 1 base short and J 6 bases short, with 10 bases between. Germline V gene sequence: CDR1 LGHNT, CDR2 FRNRAP. The CDR3 spells CASGLGGEINEQFF. DNA of the CDR3: TGTGCTAGTGGTTTGGGGGGCGAAATCAATGAGCAGTTCTTC. Complete variable domain (other parts from reference TRBV12-5 and TRBJ2-1): DARVTQTPRHKVTEMGQEVTMRCQPILGHNTVFWYRQTMMQGLELLAYFRNRAPLDDSGMPKDRFSAEMPDATLATLKIQPSEPRDSAVYFCASGLGGEINEQFFGPGTRLTVL.

The V call is TRBV5-1, the J call TRBJ1-5, with D possibly TRBD1 on 6 matching bases. Germline V lookup: CDR1 SGHRS, CDR2 YFSETQ. The V end was cut by 0 bases, the J end by 6 bases, with 10 bases between. The length of the CDR3 is 14 residues. This CDR3 reads CASSLAGGGQPQHF. CDR3 in DNA: TGCGCCAGCAGCTTGGCGGGGGGCGGTCAGCCCCAGCATTTT. Looking up the rest from reference TRBV5-1 and TRBJ1-5 gives the full variable domain: KAGVTQTPRYLIKTRGQQVTLSCSPISGHRSVSWYQQTPGQGLQFLFEYFSETQRNKGNFPGRFSGRQFSNSRSEMNVSTLELGDSALYLCASSLAGGGQPQHFGDGTRLSIL.

The chain has TRBV7-9 and TRBJ2-7; 7 bases line up with TRBD2. V dropped 1 base and J dropped 3; count of bases not matched to a gene: 3. The CDR3 spans 14 residues. The germline gives CDR1 SEHNR, CDR2 FQNEAQ (reference sequence). CDR3 bases: TGTGCCAGCAGCTTAGGAAGCGGGAACTACGAGCAGTACTTC. Its translation: CASSLGSGNYEQYF.

The V gene is TRBV19, the J gene TRBJ2-5; weak D call: TRBD1 (6 bases). This CDR3 spans 13 amino acids. V was shortened by 5 bases and J by 0 bases, with 7 bases between the two germline ends. CDR1 and CDR2 from the germline V gene are LNHDA and SQIVND (reference sequence). For the CDR3, the DNA is TGTGCCAGTAGTGACAGGCACCAAGAGACCCAGTACTTC. Encoded protein: CASSDRHQETQYF.

The table lists this clone with a few counts. V and J are TRBV7-2 and TRBJ1-2; 7 bases are a match to TRBD1. The CDR3 extends over 15 amino acids. Germline trimming cut 1 base from V and 4 bases from J; bases unmatched to any gene: 6. The germline CDR1 and CDR2 sequences are SGHTA and FQGNSA. CDR3 bases: TGTGCCAGCAGCTTAGGGCCAGGGGGAACCTATGGCTACACCTTC. It translates to CASSLGPGGTYGYTF. The full variable domain, in which reference TRBV7-2 and TRBJ1-2 provide the parts outside the CDR3, is GAGVSQSPSNKVTEKGKDVELRCDPISGHTALYWYRQSLGQGLEFLIYFQGNSAPDKSGLPSDRFSAERTGGSVSTLTIQRTQQEDSAVYLCASSLGPGGTYGYTFGSGTRLTVV.

This chain uses TRBV14 with TRBJ2-1; D is undetermined. CDR3 length: 12 residues. Looked up from germline, CDR1 is SGHDN and CDR2 is FVKESK. With 1 base removed from V and 8 bases from J, the gap between germline ends came to 6 bases. CDR3 DNA: TGTGCCAGCAGCCAAGTAGGAGATGAGCAGTTCTTC. Its protein is CASSQVGDEQFF.

The J gene is TRBJ2-3, the V gene TRBV10-1, with D uncertain. The CDR3 covers 16 residues. V lost 0 bases and J lost 1, with 11 bases in between. CDR1 is WNHNN and CDR2 is SYGVQD in the germline V gene (reference sequence). The CDR3 nucleotides read TGCGCCAGCAGTGAGTCGACTTATTACCGCACAGATACGCAGTATTTT. As protein: CASSESTYYRTDTQYF.